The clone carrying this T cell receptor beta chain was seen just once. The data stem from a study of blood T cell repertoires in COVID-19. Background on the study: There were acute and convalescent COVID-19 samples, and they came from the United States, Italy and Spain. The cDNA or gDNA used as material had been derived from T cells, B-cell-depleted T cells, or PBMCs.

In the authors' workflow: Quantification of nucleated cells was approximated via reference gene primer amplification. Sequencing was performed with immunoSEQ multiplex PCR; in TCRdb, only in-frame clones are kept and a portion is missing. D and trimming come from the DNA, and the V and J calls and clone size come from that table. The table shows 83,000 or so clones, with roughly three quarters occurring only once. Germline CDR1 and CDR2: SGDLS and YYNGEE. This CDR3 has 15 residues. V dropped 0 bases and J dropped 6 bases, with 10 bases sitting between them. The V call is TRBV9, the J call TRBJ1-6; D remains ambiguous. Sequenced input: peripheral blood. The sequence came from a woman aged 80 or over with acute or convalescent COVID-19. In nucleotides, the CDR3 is TGTGCCAGCAGCGTAGAACCTAGGAGTAATTCACCCCTCCACTTT. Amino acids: CASSVEPRSNSPLHF.